These T cell receptor beta chains were read from a single sample in a study of T cells in Graves' hyperthyroidism and ophthalmopathy. One entry per CDR3 protein, called by TCRdb with MiXCR from the multiplex PCR reads. The repertoire holds hundreds of thousands of distinct CDR3 sequences, with around a quarter as singletons. Sequenced input: blood. These receptors were taken from a woman aged 25 to 45 with Graves' ophthalmopathy. Both conserved end residues are part of each CDR3. A D gene is named only where the DNA matches it firmly. Only some rows state a clone size, as once, few, many or a class for expanded clones.

d_call	clone_size	v_call	j_call	cdr3_aa	cdr3_nt
TRBD1	-	TRBV6-2/TRBV6-3	TRBJ2-7	CATSRTGSYEQYF	TGTGCCACCAGCAGGACAGGCTCCTACGAGCAGTACTTC
-	-	TRBV12-3/TRBV12-4	TRBJ1-1	CASSPYGGNQNTEAFF	TGTGCCAGCAGCCCGTACGGGGGCAATCAGAACACTGAAGCTTTCTTT
-	few	TRBV28	TRBJ1-5	CASSLGGGKPQHF	TGTGCCAGCAGTTTGGGGGGCGGGAAGCCCCAGCATTTT
-	-	TRBV12-5	TRBJ1-1	CASGLSGIGMNTEAFF	TGTGCTAGTGGTTTGTCCGGGATCGGCATGAACACTGAAGCTTTCTTT
-	-	TRBV19	TRBJ1-3	CASSTGPTVSGNTIYF	TGTGCCAGTAGCACCGGCCCAACGGTATCTGGAAACACCATATATTTT
-	-	TRBV12-3/TRBV12-4	TRBJ2-4	CAKSPGRKNIQYF	TGTGCCAAATCTCCGGGACGGAAAAACATTCAGTACTTC
-	many	TRBV28	TRBJ1-2	CASILRDSDGYTF	TGTGCCAGCATTCTCAGGGATTCCGATGGCTACACCTTC
-	-	TRBV19	TRBJ2-5	CASNPGQLQETQYF	TGTGCCAGTAACCCCGGACAGTTACAAGAGACCCAGTACTTC
-	many	TRBV7-8	TRBJ2-7	CASSLVNSGEQYF	TGTGCCAGCAGCTTAGTTAACTCCGGCGAGCAGTACTTC
-	few	TRBV3-1	TRBJ1-5	CASSQDLTPGNQPQHF	TGTGCCAGCAGCCAAGATCTAACTCCGGGCAATCAGCCCCAGCATTTT
-	many	TRBV7-8	TRBJ2-5	CASSQDPNQETQYF	TGTGCCAGCAGCCAAGACCCCAACCAAGAGACCCAGTACTTC
-	many	TRBV13	TRBJ1-1	CASSLEGSGAFF	TGTGCCAGCAGCTTAGAAGGTAGTGGGGCTTTCTTT
-	-	TRBV6-1	TRBJ2-3	CASSVSTRGADTQYF	TGTGCCAGCAGTGTTTCAACGAGGGGTGCAGATACGCAGTATTTT
TRBD1	once	TRBV6-5	TRBJ1-2	CASSYQGTGINYGYTF	TGTGCCAGCAGTTACCAGGGGACAGGGATTAACTATGGCTACACCTTC
-	-	TRBV12-3/TRBV12-4	TRBJ1-4	CASSEGRNEKLFF	TGTGCCAGCAGTGAAGGGCGTAATGAAAAACTGTTTTTT
TRBD2	few	TRBV7-3	TRBJ2-2	CASSPRGATSSGELFF	TGTGCCAGCAGCCCGCGGGGGGCTACTTCTTCCGGGGAGCTGTTTTTT
-	-	TRBV6-1	TRBJ1-1	CASSGTKNTEAFF	TGTGCCAGCAGCGGGACAAAAAACACTGAAGCTTTCTTT
-	many	TRBV7-2	TRBJ2-5	CASSFSRDWVETQYF	TGTGCCAGCAGCTTCTCCCGGGACTGGGTGGAGACCCAGTACTTC
-	many	TRBV6-5	TRBJ1-2	CASSYLEGVYGYTF	TGTGCCAGCAGTTATCTGGAGGGGGTTTATGGCTACACCTTC
-	many	TRBV11-2	TRBJ1-1	CASSPLLGFAAEAFF	TGTGCCAGCAGCCCACTATTAGGGTTCGCCGCTGAAGCTTTCTTT
TRBD2	few	TRBV12-3/TRBV12-4	TRBJ2-2	CASSLGGGLITGELFF	TGTGCCAGCAGTTTGGGCGGGGGACTTATAACCGGGGAGCTGTTTTTT
-	few	TRBV11-2	TRBJ1-6	CASSRTRDGLNSPLHF	TGTGCCAGCAGCCGGACCCGGGACGGACTTAATTCACCCCTCCACTTT
TRBD1	few	TRBV2	TRBJ1-2	CASSEAGAGTAYGYTF	TGTGCCAGCAGTGAAGCTGGGGCCGGGACAGCCTATGGCTACACCTTC
-	many	TRBV7-8	TRBJ2-7	CASSPQTPYEQYF	TGTGCCAGCAGCCCCCAAACCCCCTACGAGCAGTACTTC
-	many	TRBV6-4	TRBJ2-6	CASKGGPGANVLTF	TGTGCCAGCAAAGGGGGTCCTGGGGCCAACGTCCTGACTTTC
TRBD1	-	TRBV28	TRBJ1-2	CASRPTGGIDYGYTF	TGTGCCAGCAGACCCACAGGGGGCATTGACTATGGCTACACCTTC
TRBD2	-	TRBV4-1	TRBJ2-5	CASSQRLAGTQETQYF	TGCGCCAGCAGCCAAAGACTAGCGGGGACCCAAGAGACCCAGTACTTC
-	few	TRBV19	TRBJ2-7	CASSTPDVPGEQYF	TGTGCCAGTAGTACACCCGACGTACCCGGCGAGCAGTACTTC
-	many	TRBV4-1	TRBJ2-7	CASSQVKAYEQYF	TGCGCCAGCAGCCAAGTGAAGGCCTACGAGCAGTACTTC
TRBD1	many	TRBV27	TRBJ2-7	CASRGQYYEQYF	TGTGCCAGCAGGGGACAGTACTACGAGCAGTACTTC
-	few	TRBV20-1	TRBJ2-5	CSASLYALGREQRPVETQYF	TGCAGTGCTAGTCTGTACGCTCTCGGCAGGGAGCAGCGTCCAGTAGAGACCCAGTACTTC
-	-	TRBV4-1	TRBJ1-5	CASSQVLGSHQPQHF	TGCGCCAGCAGCCAAGTCCTCGGATCCCATCAGCCCCAGCATTTT
TRBD2	few	TRBV29-1	TRBJ2-7	CSVTSGSFYEQYF	TGCAGCGTTACTAGCGGGAGTTTTTACGAGCAGTACTTC
-	-	TRBV19	TRBJ1-1	CASSRRGASTEAFF	TGTGCCAGTAGCCGCAGGGGCGCGAGCACTGAAGCTTTCTTT
-	-	TRBV6-5	TRBJ2-5	CASSYFQGSEGETQYF	TGTGCCAGCAGTTACTTCCAGGGTTCGGAGGGAGAGACCCAGTACTTC
-	many	TRBV5-1	TRBJ1-3	CASSLEVSGNTIYF	TGCGCCAGCAGCTTGGAGGTCTCTGGAAACACCATATATTTT
-	-	TRBV20-1	TRBJ1-5	CSGGVSNQPQHF	TGCAGTGGGGGGGTGAGCAATCAGCCCCAGCATTTT
TRBD1	many	TRBV2	TRBJ1-5	CASKDRGRNQPQHF	TGTGCCAGCAAGGACAGGGGCCGCAATCAGCCCCAGCATTTT